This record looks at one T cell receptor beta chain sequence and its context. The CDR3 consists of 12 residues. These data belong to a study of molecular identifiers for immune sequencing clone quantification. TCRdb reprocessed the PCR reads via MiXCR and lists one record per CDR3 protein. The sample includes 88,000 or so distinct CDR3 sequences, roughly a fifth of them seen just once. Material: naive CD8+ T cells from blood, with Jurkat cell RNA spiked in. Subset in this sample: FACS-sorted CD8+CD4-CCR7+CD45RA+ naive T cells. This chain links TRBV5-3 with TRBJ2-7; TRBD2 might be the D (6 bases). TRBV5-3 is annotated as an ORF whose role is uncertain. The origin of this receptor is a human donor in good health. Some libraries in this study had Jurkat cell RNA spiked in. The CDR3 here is CVSSLMGLEQYF. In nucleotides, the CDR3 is TGTGTCAGCAGCTTGATGGGACTCGAGCAGTACTTC.